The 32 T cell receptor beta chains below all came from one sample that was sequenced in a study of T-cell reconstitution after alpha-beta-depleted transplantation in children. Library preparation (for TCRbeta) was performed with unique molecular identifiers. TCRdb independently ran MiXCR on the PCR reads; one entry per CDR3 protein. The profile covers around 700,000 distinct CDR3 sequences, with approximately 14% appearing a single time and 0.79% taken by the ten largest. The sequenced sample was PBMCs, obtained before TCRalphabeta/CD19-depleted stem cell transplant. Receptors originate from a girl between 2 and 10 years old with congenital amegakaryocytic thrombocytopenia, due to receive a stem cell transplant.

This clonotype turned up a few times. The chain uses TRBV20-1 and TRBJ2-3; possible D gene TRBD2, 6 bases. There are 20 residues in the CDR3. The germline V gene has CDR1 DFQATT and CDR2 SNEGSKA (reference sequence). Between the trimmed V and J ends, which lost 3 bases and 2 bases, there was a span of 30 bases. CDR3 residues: CSASSIYRLRRELDTDTQYF. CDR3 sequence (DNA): TGCAGTGCTAGTAGCATATACCGACTACGACGGGAGTTAGACACAGATACGCAGTATTTT.

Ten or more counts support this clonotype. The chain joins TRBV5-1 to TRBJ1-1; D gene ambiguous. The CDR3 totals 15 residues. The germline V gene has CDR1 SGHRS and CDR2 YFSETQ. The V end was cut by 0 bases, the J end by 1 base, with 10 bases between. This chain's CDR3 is CASSLETSRNTEAFF. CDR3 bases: TGCGCCAGCAGCTTGGAGACATCTAGGAACACTGAAGCTTTCTTT. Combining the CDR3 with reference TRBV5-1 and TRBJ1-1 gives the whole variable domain KAGVTQTPRYLIKTRGQQVTLSCSPISGHRSVSWYQQTPGQGLQFLFEYFSETQRNKGNFPGRFSGRQFSNSRSEMNVSTLELGDSALYLCASSLETSRNTEAFFGQGTRLTVV.

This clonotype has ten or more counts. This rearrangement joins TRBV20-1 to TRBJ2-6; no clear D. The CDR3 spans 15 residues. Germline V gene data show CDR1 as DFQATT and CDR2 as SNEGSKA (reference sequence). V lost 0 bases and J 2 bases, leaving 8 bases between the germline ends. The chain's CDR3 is CSARDTVTGANVLTF. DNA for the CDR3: TGCAGTGCTAGAGATACAGTAACTGGGGCCAACGTCCTGACTTTC.

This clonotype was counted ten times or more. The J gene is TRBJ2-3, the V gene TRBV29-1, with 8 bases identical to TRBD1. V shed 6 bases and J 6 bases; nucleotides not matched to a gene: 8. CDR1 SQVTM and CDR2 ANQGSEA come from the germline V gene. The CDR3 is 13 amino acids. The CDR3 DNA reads TGCAGCGTCGGTCCCAGGGGGCTGGATACGCAGTATTTT. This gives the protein CSVGPRGLDTQYF.

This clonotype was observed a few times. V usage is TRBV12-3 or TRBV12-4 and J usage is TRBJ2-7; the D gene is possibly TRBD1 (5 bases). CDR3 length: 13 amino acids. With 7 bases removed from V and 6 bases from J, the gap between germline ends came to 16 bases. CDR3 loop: CASNQDRQTEQYF. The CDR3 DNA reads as TGTGCCAGCAACCAAGACCGACAGACCGAGCAGTACTTC.

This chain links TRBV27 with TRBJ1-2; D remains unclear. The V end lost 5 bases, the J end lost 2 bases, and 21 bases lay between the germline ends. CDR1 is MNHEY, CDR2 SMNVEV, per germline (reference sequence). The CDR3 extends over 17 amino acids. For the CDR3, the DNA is TGTGCCAGCAGTCCCCGATTTTATGTGACAACGAACTATGGCTACACCTTC. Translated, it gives CASSPRFYVTTNYGYTF.

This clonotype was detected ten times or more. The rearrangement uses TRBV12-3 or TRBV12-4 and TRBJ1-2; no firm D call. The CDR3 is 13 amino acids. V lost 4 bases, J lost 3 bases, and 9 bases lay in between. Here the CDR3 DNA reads TGTGCCAGCAGTTCGGGCCTTGACTATGGCTACACCTTC. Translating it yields CASSSGLDYGYTF.

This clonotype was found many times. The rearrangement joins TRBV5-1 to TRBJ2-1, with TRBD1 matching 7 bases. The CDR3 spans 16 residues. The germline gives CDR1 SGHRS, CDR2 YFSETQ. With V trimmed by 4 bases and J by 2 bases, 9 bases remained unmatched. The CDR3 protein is CASSPPGTETYNEQFF. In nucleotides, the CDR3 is TGCGCCAGCAGCCCCCCCGGGACAGAGACCTACAATGAGCAGTTCTTC.

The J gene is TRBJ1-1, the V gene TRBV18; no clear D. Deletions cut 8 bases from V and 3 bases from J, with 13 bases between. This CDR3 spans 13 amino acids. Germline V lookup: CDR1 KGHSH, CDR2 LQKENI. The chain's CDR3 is CASTIGLDTEAFF. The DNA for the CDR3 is TGTGCCAGCACTATAGGTCTGGACACTGAAGCTTTCTTT.

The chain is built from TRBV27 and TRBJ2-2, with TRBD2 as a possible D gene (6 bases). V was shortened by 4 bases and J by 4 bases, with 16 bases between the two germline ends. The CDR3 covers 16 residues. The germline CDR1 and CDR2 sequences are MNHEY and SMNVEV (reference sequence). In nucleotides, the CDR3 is TGTGCCAGCAGTTCCACAGGAGGGGTAGGCACCGGGGAGCTGTTTTTT. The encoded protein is CASSSTGGVGTGELFF.

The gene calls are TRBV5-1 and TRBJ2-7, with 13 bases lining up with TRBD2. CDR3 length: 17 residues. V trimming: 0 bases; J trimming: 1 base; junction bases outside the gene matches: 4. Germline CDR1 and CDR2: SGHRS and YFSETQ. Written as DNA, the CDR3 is TGCGCCAGCAGCTTGGGGGGGACTAGCGGGATTTCCTACGAGCAGTACTTC. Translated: CASSLGGTSGISYEQYF.

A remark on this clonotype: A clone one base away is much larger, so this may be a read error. CDR3 sequence: CCARDRVLAGEDIQYF. CDR3 bases: TGCTGTGCTAGAGATCGGGTACTAGCGGGAGAGGACATTCAGTACTTC. J is TRBJ2-4 and V is TRBV20-1; TRBD2 matches at 11 bases. Germline V gene data show CDR1 as DFQATT and CDR2 as SNEGSKA (reference sequence). The CDR3 totals 16 residues.

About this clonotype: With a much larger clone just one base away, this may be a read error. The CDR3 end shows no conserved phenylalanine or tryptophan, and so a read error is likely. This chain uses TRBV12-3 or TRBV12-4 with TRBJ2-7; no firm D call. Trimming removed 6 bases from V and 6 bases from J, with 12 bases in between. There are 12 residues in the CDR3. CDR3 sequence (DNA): TGTGCCAGCAGCGGGTTTCGCGGCGAGCAGTACCTC. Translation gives CASSGFRGEQYL.

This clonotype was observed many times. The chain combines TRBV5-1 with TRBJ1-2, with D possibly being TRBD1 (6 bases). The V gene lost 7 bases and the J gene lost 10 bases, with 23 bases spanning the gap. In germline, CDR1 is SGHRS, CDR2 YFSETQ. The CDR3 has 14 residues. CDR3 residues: CASGPRTDPGDYTF. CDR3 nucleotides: TGCGCCAGCGGGCCTAGGACAGATCCCGGGGACTACACCTTC.

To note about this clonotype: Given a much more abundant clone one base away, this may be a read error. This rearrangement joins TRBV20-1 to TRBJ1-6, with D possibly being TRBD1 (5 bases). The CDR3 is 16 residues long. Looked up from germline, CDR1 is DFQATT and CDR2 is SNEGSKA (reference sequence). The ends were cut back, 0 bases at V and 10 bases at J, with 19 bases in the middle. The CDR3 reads CSARDRTGGVVSPLHF. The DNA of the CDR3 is TGCAGTGCTAGAGATAGGACGGGAGGGGTGGTGTCACCCCTCCACTTT.

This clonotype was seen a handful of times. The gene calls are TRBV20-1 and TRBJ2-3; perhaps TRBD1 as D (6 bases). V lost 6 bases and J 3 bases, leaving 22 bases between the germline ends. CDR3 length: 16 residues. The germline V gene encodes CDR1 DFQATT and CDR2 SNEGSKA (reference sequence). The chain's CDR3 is CSAPIGQGRKTDTQYF. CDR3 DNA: TGCAGTGCACCGATTGGGCAGGGGCGGAAGACAGATACGCAGTATTTT.

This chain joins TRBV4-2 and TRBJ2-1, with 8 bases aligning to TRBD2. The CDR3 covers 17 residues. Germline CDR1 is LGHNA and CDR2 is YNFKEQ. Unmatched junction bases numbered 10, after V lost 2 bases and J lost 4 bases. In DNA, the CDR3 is TGTGCCAGCAGCCAAATAATGGTAACGGGGGGGTACAATGAGCAGTTCTTC. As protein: CASSQIMVTGGYNEQFF.

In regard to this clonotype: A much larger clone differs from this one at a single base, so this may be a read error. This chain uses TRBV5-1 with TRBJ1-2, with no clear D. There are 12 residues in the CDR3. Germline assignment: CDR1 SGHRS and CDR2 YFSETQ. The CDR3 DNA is TGCGCCAGCAGCTTGTGGTACTATGCCTACACCTTC. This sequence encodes CASSLWYYAYTF.

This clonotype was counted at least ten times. CDR3 DNA sequence: TGTGCCAGCAGCTTCTCGAATTCACCCCTCCACTTT. Its protein product is CASSFSNSPLHF. V and J are TRBV7-2 and TRBJ1-6; D gene unclear. The CDR3 loop spans 12 amino acids. In germline, CDR1 is SGHTA, CDR2 FQGNSA. The germline V and J ends were trimmed by 3 bases and 7 bases, with 4 bases remaining between them. Together with reference TRBV7-2 and TRBJ1-6, the CDR3 gives the full variable domain: GAGVSQSPSNKVTEKGKDVELRCDPISGHTALYWYRQSLGQGLEFLIYFQGNSAPDKSGLPSDRFSAERTGGSVSTLTIQRTQQEDSAVYLCASSFSNSPLHFGNGTRLTVT.

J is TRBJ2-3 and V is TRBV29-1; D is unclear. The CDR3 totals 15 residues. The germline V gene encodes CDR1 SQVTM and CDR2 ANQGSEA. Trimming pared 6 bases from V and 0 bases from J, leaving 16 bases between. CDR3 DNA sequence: TGCAGCGTCGATTTACGGTTCTCTAGCACAGATACGCAGTATTTT. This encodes CSVDLRFSSTDTQYF.

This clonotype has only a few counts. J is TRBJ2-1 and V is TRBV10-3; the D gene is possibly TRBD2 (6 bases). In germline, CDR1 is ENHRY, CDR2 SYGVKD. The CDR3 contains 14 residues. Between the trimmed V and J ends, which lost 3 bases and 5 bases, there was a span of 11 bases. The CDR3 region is CAISDGGTNNEQFF. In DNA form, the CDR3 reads TGTGCCATCAGTGATGGGGGGACGAACAATGAGCAGTTCTTC.

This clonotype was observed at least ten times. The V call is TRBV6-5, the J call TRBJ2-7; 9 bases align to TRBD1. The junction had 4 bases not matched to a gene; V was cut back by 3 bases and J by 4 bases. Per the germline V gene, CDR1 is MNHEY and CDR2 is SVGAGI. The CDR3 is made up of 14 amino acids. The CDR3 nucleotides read TGTGCCAGCAGTTATTGGGACAGGGAATACGAGCAGTACTTC. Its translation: CASSYWDREYEQYF.

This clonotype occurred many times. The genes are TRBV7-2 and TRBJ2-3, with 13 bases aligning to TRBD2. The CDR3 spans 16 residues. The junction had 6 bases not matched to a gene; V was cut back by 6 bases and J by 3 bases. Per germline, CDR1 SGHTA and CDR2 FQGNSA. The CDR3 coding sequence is TGTGCCAGCAGGTCCGGGACTAGCGGGGAGACAGATACGCAGTATTTT. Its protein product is CASRSGTSGETDTQYF.

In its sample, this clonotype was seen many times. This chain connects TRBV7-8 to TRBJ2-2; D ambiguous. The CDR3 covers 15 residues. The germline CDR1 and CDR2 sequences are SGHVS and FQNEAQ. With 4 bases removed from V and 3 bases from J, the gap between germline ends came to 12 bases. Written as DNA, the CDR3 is TGTGCCAGCAGCTACTTAAACACAGACACCGGGGAGCTGTTTTTT. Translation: CASSYLNTDTGELFF.

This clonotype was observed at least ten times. This chain's CDR3 is CASTPRTSVIQNEQFF. The CDR3, as DNA: TGCGCCAGCACCCCAAGGACTAGCGTGATCCAGAATGAGCAGTTCTTC. V usage is TRBV5-1 and J usage is TRBJ2-1, with TRBD2 matching over 9 bases. The CDR3 spans 16 residues. Germline CDR1 reads SGHRS; CDR2 reads YFSETQ. Germline trimming cut 6 bases from V and 7 bases from J; bases unmatched to any gene: 14.

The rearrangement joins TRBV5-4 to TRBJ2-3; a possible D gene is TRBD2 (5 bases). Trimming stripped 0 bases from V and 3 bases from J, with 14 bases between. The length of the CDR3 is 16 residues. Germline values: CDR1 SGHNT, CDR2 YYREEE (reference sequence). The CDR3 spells CASSLDGSALTDTQYF. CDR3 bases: TGTGCCAGCAGCTTGGATGGGAGTGCGTTGACAGATACGCAGTATTTT. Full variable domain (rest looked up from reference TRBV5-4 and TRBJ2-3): ETGVTQSPTHLIKTRGQQVTLRCSSQSGHNTVSWYQQALGQGPQFIFQYYREEENGRGNFPPRFSGLQFPNYSSELNVNALELDDSALYLCASSLDGSALTDTQYFGPGTRLTVL.

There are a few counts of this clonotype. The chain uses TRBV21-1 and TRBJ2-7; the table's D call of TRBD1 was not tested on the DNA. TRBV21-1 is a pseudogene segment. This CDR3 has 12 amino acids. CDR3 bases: TGTGCCAGCAGCAAAGCCGCCCTGGAGCAGTACTTC. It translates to CASSKAALEQYF.

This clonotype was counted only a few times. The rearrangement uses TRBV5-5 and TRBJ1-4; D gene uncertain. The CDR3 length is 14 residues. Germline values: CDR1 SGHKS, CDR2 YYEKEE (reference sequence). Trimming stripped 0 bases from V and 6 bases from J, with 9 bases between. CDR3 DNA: TGTGCCAGCAGCTTGGCCGGGGTTGATGAAAAACTGTTTTTT. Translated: CASSLAGVDEKLFF.

The CDR3 coding sequence is TGCGCCAGCAGCGGCGGGTACACCACTAGCACAGATACGCAGTATTTT. Translation gives CASSGGYTTSTDTQYF. The chain recombines TRBV5-1 with TRBJ2-3, with D possibly TRBD2 on 5 matching bases. CDR3 length: 16 amino acids. The V end lost 4 bases, the J end lost 0 bases, and 15 bases lay between the germline ends. CDR1 is SGHRS and CDR2 is YFSETQ in the germline V gene. Combining the CDR3 with reference TRBV5-1 and TRBJ2-3 gives the whole variable domain KAGVTQTPRYLIKTRGQQVTLSCSPISGHRSVSWYQQTPGQGLQFLFEYFSETQRNKGNFPGRFSGRQFSNSRSEMNVSTLELGDSALYLCASSGGYTTSTDTQYFGPGTRLTVL.

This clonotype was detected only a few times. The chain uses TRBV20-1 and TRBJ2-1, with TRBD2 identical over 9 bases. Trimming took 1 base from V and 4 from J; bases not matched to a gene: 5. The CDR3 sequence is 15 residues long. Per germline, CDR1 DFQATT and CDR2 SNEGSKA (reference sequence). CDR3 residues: CSARVWTSAYNEQFF. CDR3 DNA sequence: TGCAGTGCTAGAGTGTGGACTAGCGCATACAATGAGCAGTTCTTC.

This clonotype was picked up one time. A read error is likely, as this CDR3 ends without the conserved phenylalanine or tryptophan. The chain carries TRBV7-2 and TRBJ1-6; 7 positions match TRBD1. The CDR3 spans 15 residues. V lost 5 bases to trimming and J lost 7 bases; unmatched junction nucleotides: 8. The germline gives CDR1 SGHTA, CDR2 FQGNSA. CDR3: CASSLPGTANSPLHS. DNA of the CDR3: TGTGCCAGCAGCCTCCCCGGGACAGCAAATTCACCCCTCCACTCT.

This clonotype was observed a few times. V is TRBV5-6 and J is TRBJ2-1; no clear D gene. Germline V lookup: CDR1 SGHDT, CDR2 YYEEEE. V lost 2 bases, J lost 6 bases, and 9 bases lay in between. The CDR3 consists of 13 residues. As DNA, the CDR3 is TGTGCCAGCAGCTTCTCGTGGGGCAATGAGCAGTTCTTC. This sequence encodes CASSFSWGNEQFF.